This paragraph reports one T cell receptor (beta chain). Its antigen is as yet unknown. The germline CDR1 and CDR2 sequences are LNHDA and SQIVND (reference sequence). The V and J ends lost 5 bases and 1 base, in that order; junction bases with no gene match: 7. The CDR3 extends over 15 amino acids. Sequencing was performed with immunoSEQ multiplex PCR; in TCRdb, only in-frame clones are kept and a portion is missing. The sample has roughly 140,000 clones, about 90% seen once. These data come from a study of T cell responses to AZD1222 COVID-19 vaccine. General study points: Repertoire sampling occurred only after the peak T cell response. Two AZD1222 doses significantly raised spike-specific TCR breadth and depth over controls.

The TCR was taken from an adult in good health. This rearrangement joins TRBV19 to TRBJ1-1, with 7 bases identical to TRBD1. The sample consisted of peripheral blood, taken on day 0 of MenACWY control vaccination. CDR3 sequence reads: CASSAQGTANTEAFF. In DNA, the CDR3 is TGTGCCAGTAGTGCACAGGGGACGGCGAACACTGAAGCTTTCTTT.